A single count supports the clone carrying this T cell receptor beta chain. What it binds is unknown. This sample is part of a study of CD8+ T cells in alopecia areata. Study details: Each day, treated patients took oral tofacitinib twice, at 5 to 10 mg per dose.

Investigators isolated RNA and reverse transcribed it into cDNA to act as the sequencing template. The method was immunoSEQ multiplex PCR; TCRdb's version includes in-frame clones alone and lacks a portion of them. The sample records 120,000 to 150,000 clones, around 87% being singletons. Whole-study results and caveats: Among the cells sequenced in scalp samples are also the resident alphabeta T cells of normal skin.

The source of this sequence is a human donor with alopecia areata. The input for sequencing was CD8+ T cells sorted from blood, taken at week 0.

DNA of the CDR3: TGCGCCAGCAGCTTCTCTAGGGAGGAGGGCTCCTACGAGCAGTACTTC. It specifies CASSFSREEGSYEQYF. This chain connects TRBV5-1 to TRBJ2-7; TRBD2 might be the D (6 bases). CDR3 length: 16 amino acids. The V end lost 2 bases, the J end lost 0 bases, and 15 bases lay between the germline ends. Germline V gene lookup returns CDR1 SGHRS and CDR2 YFSETQ. Full variable domain (outside the CDR3, taken from reference TRBV5-1 and TRBJ2-7): KAGVTQTPRYLIKTRGQQVTLSCSPISGHRSVSWYQQTPGQGLQFLFEYFSETQRNKGNFPGRFSGRQFSNSRSEMNVSTLELGDSALYLCASSFSREEGSYEQYFGPGTRLTVT.